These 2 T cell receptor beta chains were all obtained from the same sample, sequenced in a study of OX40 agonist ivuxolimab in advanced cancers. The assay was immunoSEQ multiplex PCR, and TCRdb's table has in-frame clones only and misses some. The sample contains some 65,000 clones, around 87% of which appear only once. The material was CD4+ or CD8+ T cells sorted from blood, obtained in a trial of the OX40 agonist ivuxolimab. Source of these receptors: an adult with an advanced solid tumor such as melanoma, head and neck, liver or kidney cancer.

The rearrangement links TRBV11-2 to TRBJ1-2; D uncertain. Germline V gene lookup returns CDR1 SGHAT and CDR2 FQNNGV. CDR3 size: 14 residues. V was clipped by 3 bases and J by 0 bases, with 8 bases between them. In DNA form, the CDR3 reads TGTGCCAGCAGCTTCAGCGGTGCTAACTATGGCTACACCTTC. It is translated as CASSFSGANYGYTF.

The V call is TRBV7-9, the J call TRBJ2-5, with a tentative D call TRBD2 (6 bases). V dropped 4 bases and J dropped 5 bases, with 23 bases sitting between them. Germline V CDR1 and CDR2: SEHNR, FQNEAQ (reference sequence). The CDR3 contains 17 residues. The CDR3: CASSYTQPLGLAETQYF. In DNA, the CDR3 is TGTGCCAGCAGCTACACCCAGCCCTTGGGACTTGCGGAGACCCAGTACTTC.